This paragraph reports one TCR beta chain. Original data processing: For nucleated cells, counts were estimated from reference gene primer amplification. Some clones are missing from TCRdb's copy, which holds only in-frame ones; the method was immunoSEQ multiplex PCR. V, J and clone size reflect that table, while D and trimming were determined from the DNA. This sample has 23,000 or so clones; approximately 90% occur once, and the top ten carry 18%. Germline V gene sequence: CDR1 LGHDT, CDR2 YNNKEL (reference sequence). The CDR3 runs 16 residues. Trimming cost V 2 bases and J 6 bases; bases outside gene matches: 7. The sample is drawn from a study of blood T cell repertoires in COVID-19.

This sequence originates from a human donor in a cohort sampled during active COVID-19. Material for sequencing was peripheral blood. This chain links TRBV3-1 (or the pseudogene TRBV3-2) with TRBJ2-2, with TRBD2 matching over 9 bases. CDR3 DNA: TGTGCCAGCAGCCAAAGGCTAGCGGGGCAATCCGGGGAGCTGTTTTTT. It yields the protein CASSQRLAGQSGELFF.